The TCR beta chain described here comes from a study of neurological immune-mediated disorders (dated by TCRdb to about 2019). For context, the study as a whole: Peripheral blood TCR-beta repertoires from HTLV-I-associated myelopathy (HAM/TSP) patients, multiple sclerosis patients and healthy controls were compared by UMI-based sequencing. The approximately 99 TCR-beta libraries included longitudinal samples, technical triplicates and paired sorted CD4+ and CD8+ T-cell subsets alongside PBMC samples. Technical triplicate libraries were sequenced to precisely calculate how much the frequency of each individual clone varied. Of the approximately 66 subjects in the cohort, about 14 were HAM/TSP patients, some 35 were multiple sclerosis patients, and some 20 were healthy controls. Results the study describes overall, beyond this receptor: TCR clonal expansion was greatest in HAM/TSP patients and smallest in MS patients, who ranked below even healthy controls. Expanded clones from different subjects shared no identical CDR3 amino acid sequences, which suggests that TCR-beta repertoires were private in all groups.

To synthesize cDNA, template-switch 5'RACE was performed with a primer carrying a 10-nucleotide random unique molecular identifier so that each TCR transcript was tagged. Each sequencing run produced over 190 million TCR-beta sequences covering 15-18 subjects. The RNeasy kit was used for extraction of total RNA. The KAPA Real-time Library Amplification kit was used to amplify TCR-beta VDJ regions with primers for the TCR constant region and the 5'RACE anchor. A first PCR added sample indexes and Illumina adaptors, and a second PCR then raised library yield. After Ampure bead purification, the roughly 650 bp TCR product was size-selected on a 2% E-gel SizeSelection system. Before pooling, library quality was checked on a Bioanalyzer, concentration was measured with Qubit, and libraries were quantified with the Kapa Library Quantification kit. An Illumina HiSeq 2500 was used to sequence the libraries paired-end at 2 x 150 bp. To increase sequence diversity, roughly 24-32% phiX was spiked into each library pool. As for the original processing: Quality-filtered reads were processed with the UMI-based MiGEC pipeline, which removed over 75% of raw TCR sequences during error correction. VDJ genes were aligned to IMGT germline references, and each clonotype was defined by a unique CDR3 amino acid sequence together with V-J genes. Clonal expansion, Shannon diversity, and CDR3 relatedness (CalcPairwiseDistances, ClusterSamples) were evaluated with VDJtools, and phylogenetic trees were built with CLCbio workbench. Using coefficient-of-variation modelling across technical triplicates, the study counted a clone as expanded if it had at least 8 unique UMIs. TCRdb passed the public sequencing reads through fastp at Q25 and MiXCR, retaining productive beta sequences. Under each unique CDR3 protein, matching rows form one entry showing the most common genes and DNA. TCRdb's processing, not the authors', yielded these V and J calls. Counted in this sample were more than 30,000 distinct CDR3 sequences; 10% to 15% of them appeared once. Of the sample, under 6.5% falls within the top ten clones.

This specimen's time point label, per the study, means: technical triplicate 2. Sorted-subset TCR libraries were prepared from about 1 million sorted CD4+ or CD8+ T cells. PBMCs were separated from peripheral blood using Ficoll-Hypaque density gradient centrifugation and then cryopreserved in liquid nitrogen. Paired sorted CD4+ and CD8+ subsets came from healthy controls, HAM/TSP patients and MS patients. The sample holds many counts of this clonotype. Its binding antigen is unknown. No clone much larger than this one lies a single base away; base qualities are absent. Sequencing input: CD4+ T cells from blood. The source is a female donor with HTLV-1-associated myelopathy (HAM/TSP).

Here the CDR3 is given as CASSGARSDSSGELFF. The nucleotides are TGTGCCAGCAGCGGCGCCAGGTCAGATTCGTCCGGGGAGCTGTTTTTT. The chain is encoded by TRBV21-1 joined to TRBJ2-2; TRBD1 reflects the table's D call only, with no check against the DNA. TRBV21-1 is tagged as a pseudogene. Spanning cysteine to phenylalanine, the CDR3 consists of 16 amino acids. Only the CDR3 region is kept as DNA, spanning 48 bases read in frame from base 1.